This T cell receptor beta chain is drawn from a study of blood T cells in healthy people across ages (dated by TCRdb to between 2015 and 2016). About the full investigation: In model experiments, template switching captured roughly one uniquely barcoded TCR beta cDNA molecule for every two T cells. To track age-related changes in TCR beta repertoire diversity, the study relied on deep sequencing normalized with unique cDNA molecular identifiers. Four age groups were formed from the donors: young (average about 17 years), middle-aged (just under 40), aged (roughly 58) and long-lived (about 75). To avoid experimental bias, donors of different ages were randomly spread across the sequencing lanes. Two additional independent replicas of 1 million unique cDNA reads from the same blood draw were analyzed for two donors (one aged 18 to 30 and one aged 80 or older). Points the paper makes about the study in general: Compared with the aged group, the long-lived group had more naive CD4+ T cells, fewer expanded clones and increased TCR diversity, suggesting age selection. Observed TCR beta diversity correlated strongly with the percentage of naive T cells measured by flow cytometry. Because profiling used bulk unsorted PBMCs, naive and antigen-experienced compartments could not be compared conclusively. Total diversity estimates from one million sequenced T cells were considered lower bounds and underestimates. As age increased, observed TCR beta diversity per million T cells dropped in a roughly linear way, and a significant reduction was already evident by age about 40. Because donor CMV infection status was unknown, age-related changes in expanded clonotypes were potentially confounded.

Measured from the cysteine to the phenylalanine, the CDR3 is 15 residues long. CDR3 DNA only is kept here, 45 bases in frame from base 1. The germline V gene (reference sequence) supplies CDR1 DFQATT and CDR2 SNEGSKA. Deletion took 7 bases off V and 5 bases off J, with a span of 18 bases between the germline ends. As to this clonotype: This clone's antigen is unknown. Base qualities are not at hand, and no much larger clone is one base apart.

Systemically healthy Caucasian individuals from Russia, around 39 in total and aged roughly 6 to 100 years, were included as donors. Ten milliliters of peripheral blood were drawn from each donor into EDTA-treated Vacutainer tubes. PBMCs were isolated by Ficoll-Paque density-gradient centrifugation, with at least 6 million obtained per sample. Total RNA was extracted from PBMCs with Trizol reagent, with at least 6 micrograms obtained per sample. For every donor, an aliquot of PBMCs went through flow cytometry to measure the percentages of naive CD45RAhigh/CD27high T cells. The library came from 5' RACE. Data came from an Illumina HiSeq 2500. A second PCR of about 6 to 12 cycles was performed with a sample-barcoded 5' primer and a J-beta primer mix. Each TCR beta cDNA molecule received a unique molecular identifier from a template-switch 5' adaptor carrying 12 random nucleotides. Each sample yielded at least 2.5 million CDR3-containing paired-end reads. First-strand cDNA was synthesized from all RNA with the Mint cDNA synthesis kit, primed by a TRBC-specific oligonucleotide. Following uracil-DNA glycosylase treatment, all cDNA underwent a first 18-cycle PCR with the universal primers M1SS and BC2_uni_R. The authors' pipeline ran thus. Each sample was normalized by randomly selecting 1 million high-quality reads, each carrying a distinct molecular identifier. Instead of being binned into consensus sequences, reads with shared molecular identifiers were discarded. CDR3 identification, clonotype clustering and error correction used MiTCR with a Q25 quality threshold and the strictest error-elimination algorithm. Lower-bound total TCR beta diversity was estimated with a nonparametric unseen species model using Euler transformation. Through fastp at Q25 and MiXCR, TCRdb rebuilt clones from the public reads, retaining in-frame beta chains. Rows with a matching CDR3 protein are joined into one entry that keeps the most common DNA and genes. TCRdb, not the authors, supplied the V and J calls. This sample comprises 1.5 million to 2 million distinct CDR3 sequences, about 31% of them detected only once. The top ten clonotypes cover 10% to 12% of the sample.

The TCR sequence derives from a woman aged 25 to 39 in good health. Material: blood. The chain is encoded by TRBV20-1 joined to TRBJ1-6; the D gene is possibly TRBD1, with 5 bases matching. The DNA reads as follows: TGCAGTGGCCAGGGCACGGGGATGAATAATTCACCCCTCCACTTT. Its translation reads: CSGQGTGMNNSPLHF.